This T cell receptor (beta chain) was recovered during a study of T cell responses to AZD1222 COVID-19 vaccine. The CDR3 consists of 16 residues. Germline CDR1 is SEHNR and CDR2 is FQNEAQ (reference sequence). Trimming at V came to 1 base and at J to 2 bases, leaving 4 bases not matched to a gene. TCRdb's copy holds only in-frame clones and misses some; the assay was immunoSEQ multiplex PCR. The sample yields about 110,000 clones, about 90% seen once. This clone was counted between two and nine times. Its target is unknown. Doses given second, at about 4 or about 12 weeks, were pooled. Study conclusions and caveats: Vaccine-related CD4 TCRs covered spike, predominating at 160-218 and 743-854. Seropositive status at baseline applied to only a handful of AZD1222 recipients. Repertoire sampling was restricted to post-peak T cell response timepoints.

The sequence was collected from an adult who received the AZD1222 COVID-19 vaccine. The sample consisted of peripheral blood, taken 28 days after the second AZD1222 dose. V usage is TRBV7-9 and J usage is TRBJ2-1; 8 nucleotides align to TRBD2. This CDR3 reads CASSLGTAGAYNEQFF. DNA of the CDR3: TGTGCCAGCAGCTTAGGTACAGCGGGGGCCTACAATGAGCAGTTCTTC.